This TCR beta chain was sequenced for a study of T cells in tuberculosis. Findings of the study overall: Active tuberculosis alpha repertoires lay closer to GMM-specific TCRs than controls'.

The assay was immunoSEQ multiplex PCR, and TCRdb's table has in-frame clones only and misses some. This table has 40,000 to 45,000 clones, around 94% appearing once. Adolescents were screened for latent TB by skin test and IGRA. Each clinical donor contributed on average roughly 100,000 T cells from unsorted cryopreserved PBMC. Germline V CDR1 and CDR2: MNHEY, SMNVEV (reference sequence). Trimming removed 5 bases at V and 0 bases at J, with 11 bases between. The CDR3 spans 14 residues. This clone was detected once. The antigen remains unidentified. The chain links TRBV27 to TRBJ2-7; D possibly corresponds to TRBD1 (6 bases). Sequencing used PBMCs. This TCR derives from a donor aged 10-30 years with latent tuberculosis or without tuberculosis infection. Some clones in this sample may be carry-over from other donors' samples. The CDR3 loop reads CASSDQDSSYEQYF. Here the CDR3 DNA reads TGTGCCAGCAGTGACCAGGACAGCTCCTACGAGCAGTACTTC.